The following is a T cell receptor (beta chain) sequence with its context. Its antigen is unknown. One entry per CDR3 protein results from TCRdb running MiXCR on the RT-PCR reads. Here the sample spans over 400,000 distinct CDR3 sequences, approximately 11% being singletons. These data belong to a study of response to subunit inactivated influenza vaccine. Study conclusions and caveats: Each seasonal flu vaccination may recruit only limited new T cells, authors suggested.

This CDR3 comprises 19 residues. Per the germline V gene, CDR1 is SGHAT and CDR2 is FQDESV (reference sequence). V was trimmed by 5 bases and J by 0 bases, leaving 24 bases between them. The sequence was obtained from a man aged 50-59 years who received an inactivated influenza vaccine. The sequencing used PBMCs from blood, collected roughly 6 weeks after vaccination. The chain recombines TRBV11-1 with TRBJ2-3, with D perhaps assigned TRBD1 or TRBD2 (5 bases each). The CDR3 coding sequence is TGTGCCAGCAGCGGGTTTCGGGGCTCGAACGGTATTAGCACAGATACGCAGTATTTT. It is translated as CASSGFRGSNGISTDTQYF.